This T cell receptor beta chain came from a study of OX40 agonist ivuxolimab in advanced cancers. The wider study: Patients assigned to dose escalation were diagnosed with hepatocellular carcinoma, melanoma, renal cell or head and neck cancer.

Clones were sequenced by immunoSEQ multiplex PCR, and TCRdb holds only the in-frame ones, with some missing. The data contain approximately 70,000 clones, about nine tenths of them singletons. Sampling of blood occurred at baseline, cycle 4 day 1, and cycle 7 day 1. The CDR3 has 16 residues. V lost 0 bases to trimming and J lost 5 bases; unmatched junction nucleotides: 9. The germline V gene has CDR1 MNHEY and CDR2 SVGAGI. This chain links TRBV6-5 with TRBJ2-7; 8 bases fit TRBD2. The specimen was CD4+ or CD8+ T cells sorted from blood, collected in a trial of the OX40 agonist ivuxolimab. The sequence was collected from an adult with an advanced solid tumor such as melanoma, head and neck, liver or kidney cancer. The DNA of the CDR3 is TGTGCCAGCAGTTACTCAAGAGCGGGAGTTGACCACGAGCAGTACTTC. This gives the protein CASSYSRAGVDHEQYF.